The 25 T cell receptor beta chains given below trace back to one sample, sequenced in a study of T cell changes during pregnancy in multiple sclerosis (dated by TCRdb to about 2019). Library preparation was by the immunoSEQ multiplex PCR assay. Not all clones reach the TCRdb copy of this immuneACCESS table, which keeps in-frame sequences only. Checked studies attribute under half of the gap to unresolved V genes and leave the rest unexplained. A total of around 57,000 clones appear in this sample, approximately 90% of them only once. In total, the top ten clones hold 1% to 1.5% of the sample. Here the sequenced sample was peripheral blood, taken in the second trimester of pregnancy. These receptor sequences come from a female donor with multiple sclerosis, enrolled in a pregnancy study.

The chain employs TRBV19 and TRBJ1-4, with TRBD1 matching 9 bases. V trimming: 11 bases; J trimming: 8 bases; junction bases outside the gene matches: 6. The germline CDR1 and CDR2 sequences are LNHDA and SQIVND (reference sequence). The CDR3 spans 12 residues. The CDR3 DNA reads as TGTGCCGCACAGGGGGCGCGGGAAAAACTGTTTTTT. Protein product: CAAQGAREKLFF.

This chain uses TRBV2 with TRBJ1-5; D may be TRBD1 (6 bases). CDR1 SNHLY and CDR2 FYNNEI come from the germline V gene. Trimming left V 6 bases short and J 4 bases short, with 13 bases between. The CDR3 has 14 amino acids. This CDR3 reads CASRGDNWNQPQHF. CDR3 nucleotide sequence: TGTGCCAGCAGGGGGGACAACTGGAATCAGCCCCAGCATTTT. The whole variable domain, remainder taken from reference TRBV2 and TRBJ1-5, is EPEVTQTPSHQVTQMGQEVILRCVPISNHLYFYWYRQILGQKVEFLVSFYNNEISEKSEIFDDQFSVERPDGSNFTLKIRSTKLEDSAMYFCASRGDNWNQPQHFGDGTRLSIL.

The J gene is TRBJ1-2, the V gene TRBV4-1; D call uncertain. Trimming stripped 0 bases from V and 11 bases from J, with 10 bases between. CDR1 and CDR2 (germline): MGHRA, YSYEKL. The CDR3 runs to 12 residues. Here the CDR3 reads CASSQDKRRYTF. In nucleotides, the CDR3 is TGCGCCAGCAGCCAAGATAAGAGGAGGTACACCTTC.

The V call is TRBV4-3, the J call TRBJ1-1; no definite D call. The CDR3 is made up of 15 amino acids. Germline loops: CDR1 LGHNA, CDR2 YSLEER. V was cut by 0 bases and J by 7 bases, with 15 bases left in between. The CDR3 region is CASSQDGAATREAFF. The CDR3 DNA reads TGCGCCAGCAGCCAAGACGGCGCGGCGACCCGTGAAGCTTTCTTT.

This chain links TRBV10-3 with TRBJ2-5; the match to TRBD2 covers 10 bases. The CDR3 runs to 17 residues. Germline V gene sequence: CDR1 ENHRY, CDR2 SYGVKD. V trimming: 0 bases; J trimming: 0 bases; junction bases outside the gene matches: 4. CDR3 DNA sequence: TGTGCCATCAGTGAGTCTCTAGCGGGGGAATACCAAGAGACCCAGTACTTC. Translating gives CAISESLAGEYQETQYF.

V gene TRBV23-1 combines with J gene TRBJ1-5; D is possibly TRBD1 (6 bases). TRBV23-1 is an ORF, and what it does is uncertain. The CDR3 has 15 residues. The V gene lost 3 bases and the J gene lost 7 bases, with 16 bases spanning the gap. CDR3 region: CASSHRQPRGQPQHF. CDR3 coding DNA: TGCGCCAGCAGTCACCGACAACCCAGGGGACAGCCCCAGCATTTT.

This clone was observed a single time. J is TRBJ2-7 and V is TRBV4-2; 7 nucleotides align to TRBD1. V gave up 0 bases and J gave up 7 bases; unmatched junction bases: 15. Germline-derived CDR1 and CDR2 are LGHNA and YNFKEQ. The length of the CDR3 is 17 residues. The DNA for the CDR3 is TGTGCCAGCAGCCAAGAAGTCCGTTCCGACAGGGCGAGGGAGCAGTACTTC. Amino acids: CASSQEVRSDRAREQYF.

The chain combines TRBV5-6 with TRBJ2-5; the match to TRBD1 covers 11 bases. V shed 4 bases and J 9 bases; nucleotides not matched to a gene: 14. Germline V CDR1 and CDR2: SGHDT, YYEEEE. The CDR3 has 16 amino acids. The DNA of the CDR3 is TGTGCCAGCAGCCCCCGGGGGGGGACAGGGGGACTCGCCCAGTACTTC. This gives the protein CASSPRGGTGGLAQYF.

The J gene is TRBJ2-3, the V gene TRBV6-4, with D possibly matching TRBD2 (6 bases). V was pared by 4 bases and J by 1 base, with 12 bases between. Germline lookup yields CDR1 MRHNA and CDR2 SNTAGT. The CDR3 consists of 15 residues. CDR3 in DNA: TGTGCCAGCAGTGTTGGTGGAGGGGGCACAGATACGCAGTATTTT. Protein: CASSVGGGGTDTQYF.

This clone was detected a few times. This chain links TRBV6-5 with TRBJ2-1, with 9 bases matching TRBD2. Germline-derived CDR1 and CDR2 are MNHEY and SVGAGI. CDR3 length: 15 amino acids. Trimming cost V 5 bases and J 8 bases; bases outside gene matches: 10. CDR3 sequence (DNA): TGTGCCAGCAGTCCGAGGGCGGGGGGGCTCGATGAGCAGTTCTTC. Translating gives CASSPRAGGLDEQFF.

The gene calls are TRBV10-3 and TRBJ1-2; 9 bases fit TRBD1. The CDR3 is 12 residues long. J lost 8 bases, V lost 6 bases, and 4 bases had no gene match. Germline CDR1 and CDR2: ENHRY and SYGVKD. Written as DNA, the CDR3 is TGTGCCATCAGGGGGACAGGGCGAGGCTACACCTTC. Residues: CAIRGTGRGYTF.

The chain combines TRBV5-1 with TRBJ1-1, with 10 bases aligning to TRBD1. The CDR3 is made up of 14 amino acids. CDR1 is SGHRS, CDR2 YFSETQ, per germline. With 4 bases clipped from V and 3 bases from J, the junction kept 3 bases outside the gene matches. The CDR3 protein is CASSTGTGDTEAFF. The CDR3, as DNA: TGCGCCAGCAGCACCGGGACAGGGGACACTGAAGCTTTCTTT.

V usage is TRBV2 and J usage is TRBJ1-5, with D uncertain. Trimming removed 1 base from V and 1 base from J, with 11 bases in between. The CDR3 runs 16 residues. Germline loops: CDR1 SNHLY, CDR2 FYNNEI. This chain's CDR3 is CASSEDWGGSNQPQHF. The CDR3 DNA is TGTGCCAGCAGTGAAGATTGGGGAGGCAGCAATCAGCCCCAGCATTTT. Together with reference TRBV2 and TRBJ1-5, the CDR3 gives the full variable domain: EPEVTQTPSHQVTQMGQEVILRCVPISNHLYFYWYRQILGQKVEFLVSFYNNEISEKSEIFDDQFSVERPDGSNFTLKIRSTKLEDSAMYFCASSEDWGGSNQPQHFGDGTRLSIL.

CDR3 residues: CASSSSTGEGQPQHF. CDR3 bases: TGTGCCAGCAGCTCCTCGACAGGGGAGGGTCAGCCCCAGCATTTT. This chain joins TRBV7-8 and TRBJ1-5, with 8 bases identical to TRBD1. The V gene's germline CDR1 is SGHVS and CDR2 FQNEAQ. This CDR3 region has 15 residues. Trimming cost V 4 bases and J 6 bases; bases outside gene matches: 8.

The gene calls are TRBV5-1 and TRBJ2-3, with 7 bases aligning to TRBD2. V lost 0 bases and J lost 2; bases outside the gene matches: 3. CDR1 SGHRS and CDR2 YFSETQ come from the germline V gene. This CDR3 is 15 amino acids long. The CDR3 region has the DNA TGCGCCAGCAGCTTGGGTCTAGCGGACACAGATACGCAGTATTTT. Its translation is CASSLGLADTDTQYF.

The rearrangement uses TRBV6-5 and TRBJ2-7; perhaps TRBD1 as D (6 bases). Looked up from germline, CDR1 is MNHEY and CDR2 is SVGAGI. The length of the CDR3 is 13 residues. V dropped 0 bases and J dropped 9 bases, with 12 bases sitting between them. CDR3: CASSYSTGFAQYF. CDR3 in DNA: TGTGCCAGCAGTTACTCTACAGGGTTCGCGCAGTACTTC.

The chain uses TRBV11-2 and TRBJ1-1; 7 bases are a match to TRBD1. The trim removed 7 bases at V and 1 base at J, leaving 9 bases unmatched. Germline CDR1 reads SGHAT; CDR2 reads FQNNGV. The CDR3 runs 15 residues. The CDR3 reads CASTAPPGGNTEAFF. CDR3 sequence (DNA): TGTGCCAGCACCGCACCCCCAGGGGGGAACACTGAAGCTTTCTTT.

The chain combines TRBV10-3 with TRBJ2-2, with no clear D. In germline, CDR1 is ENHRY, CDR2 SYGVKD. This CDR3 spans 12 amino acids. The V end was cut by 10 bases, the J end by 1 base, with 7 bases between. Here the CDR3 reads CATSGNTGELFF. DNA of the CDR3: TGTGCCACCTCAGGGAACACCGGGGAGCTGTTTTTT.

The chain's CDR3 is CASSQDTGQETQYF. In DNA form, the CDR3 reads TGCGCCAGCAGCCAAGATACAGGCCAAGAGACCCAGTACTTC. The chain employs TRBV4-1 and TRBJ2-5; a weak D match, TRBD1 (5 bases). Germline V CDR1 and CDR2: MGHRA, YSYEKL. CDR3 length: 14 amino acids. V lost 0 bases and J lost 1, with 6 bases in between.

This sequence joins TRBV10-2 and TRBJ1-2; D is perhaps TRBD1 (6 bases). The CDR3 totals 15 residues. V lost 4 bases and J 4 bases, leaving 16 bases between the germline ends. Germline V gene sequence: CDR1 WSHSY, CDR2 SAAADI. CDR3 nucleotides: TGCGCCAGCAGTGCCACAGGGTCCCTTTTCTATGGCTACACCTTC. This sequence encodes CASSATGSLFYGYTF.

This sequence joins TRBV19 and TRBJ1-2, with a weak D call TRBD1 (6 bases). The V end was cut by 7 bases, the J end by 2 bases, with 20 bases between. The CDR3 consists of 16 residues. CDR1 is LNHDA and CDR2 is SQIVND in the germline V gene (reference sequence). The CDR3 loop is CASNRDTAYPNYGYTF. The CDR3 DNA reads as TGTGCCAGTAACCGGGACACCGCATACCCAAACTATGGCTACACCTTC.

This clone was observed a few times. V and J are TRBV7-2 and TRBJ1-1, with D possibly TRBD1 on 5 matching bases. The CDR3 contains 14 residues. The V gene's germline CDR1 is SGHTA and CDR2 FQGNSA. V was pared by 4 bases and J by 1 base, with 10 bases between. The CDR3 bases are TGTGCCAGCAGCTCGTGGGGGGAGAACACTGAAGCTTTCTTT. As protein: CASSSWGENTEAFF.

In its sample, this clone was seen a few times. The gene calls are TRBV2 and TRBJ1-2, with a tentative D call TRBD1 (5 bases). CDR1 SNHLY and CDR2 FYNNEI come from the germline V gene. V was shortened by 3 bases and J by 6 bases, with 14 bases between the two germline ends. The CDR3 spans 14 residues. The CDR3 sequence is CASSDDSGTNGYTF. CDR3 nucleotides: TGTGCCAGCAGTGACGATTCAGGGACTAATGGCTACACCTTC. Full variable domain (remainder filled in from reference TRBV2 and TRBJ1-2): EPEVTQTPSHQVTQMGQEVILRCVPISNHLYFYWYRQILGQKVEFLVSFYNNEISEKSEIFDDQFSVERPDGSNFTLKIRSTKLEDSAMYFCASSDDSGTNGYTFGSGTRLTVV.

V usage is TRBV6-1 and J usage is TRBJ1-4, with 12 bases identical to TRBD1. With V trimmed by 3 bases and J by 3 bases, 5 bases remained unmatched. The CDR3 spans 17 residues. CDR1 and CDR2 from the germline V gene are MNHNS and SASEGT. The CDR3 spells CASSEGQGALANEKLFF. The CDR3 nucleotides read TGTGCCAGCAGTGAGGGACAGGGGGCGCTGGCTAATGAAAAACTGTTTTTT.

V is TRBV30 and J is TRBJ1-1, with 7 bases aligning to TRBD1. From germline, CDR1 is GTSNPN and CDR2 SVGIG (reference sequence). This CDR3 has 15 amino acids. The V segment lost 0 bases and the J segment 5 bases; nucleotides outside the gene matches: 9. CDR3 region: CAWSVVPSRGTEAFF. CDR3 nucleotide sequence: TGTGCCTGGAGTGTAGTCCCCTCCAGGGGGACTGAAGCTTTCTTT.